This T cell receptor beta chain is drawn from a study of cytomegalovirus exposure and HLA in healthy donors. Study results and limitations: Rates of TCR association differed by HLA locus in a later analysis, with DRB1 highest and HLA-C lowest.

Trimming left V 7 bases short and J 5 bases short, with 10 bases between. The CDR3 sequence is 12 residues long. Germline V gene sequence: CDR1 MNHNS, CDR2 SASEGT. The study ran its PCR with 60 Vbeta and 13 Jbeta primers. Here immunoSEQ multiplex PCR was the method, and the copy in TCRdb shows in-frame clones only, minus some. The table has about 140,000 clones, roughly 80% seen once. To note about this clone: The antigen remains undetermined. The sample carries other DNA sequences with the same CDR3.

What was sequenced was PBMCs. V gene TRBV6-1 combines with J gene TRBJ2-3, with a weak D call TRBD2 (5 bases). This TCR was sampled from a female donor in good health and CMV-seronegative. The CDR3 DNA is TGTGCCAGCACCCTCGCGGGAGATACGCAGTATTTT. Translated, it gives CASTLAGDTQYF.